This T cell receptor beta chain is drawn from a study of blood T cell repertoires in COVID-19. As for the study in general: From the United States, Italy and Spain came samples of acute and convalescent COVID-19. The analysed material was cDNA or gDNA that came from T cells, B-cell-depleted T cells, or PBMCs.

Original handling: Estimation of nucleated cell counts was performed using reference gene primer amplification. Produced via immunoSEQ multiplex PCR; TCRdb's table is partial and in-frame only. V, J and clone size derive from that table, while D and trimming were established from the DNA sequence. Altogether 200,000 to 300,000 clones are present, more than 75% being singletons, with the ten largest covering over 7.5%. The V gene lost 1 base and the J gene lost 7 bases, with 16 bases spanning the gap. Germline V gene sequence: CDR1 LGHNA, CDR2 YSLEER. The CDR3 has 15 amino acids. V usage is TRBV4-3 and J usage is TRBJ1-2; no reliable D call. Specimen: peripheral blood. The receptor comes from a man in his forties who had recovered from COVID-19. CDR3 sequence reads: CASSQGRNTVIGYTF. The CDR3 DNA follows: TGCGCCAGCAGCCAAGGACGCAATACAGTGATTGGCTACACCTTC.